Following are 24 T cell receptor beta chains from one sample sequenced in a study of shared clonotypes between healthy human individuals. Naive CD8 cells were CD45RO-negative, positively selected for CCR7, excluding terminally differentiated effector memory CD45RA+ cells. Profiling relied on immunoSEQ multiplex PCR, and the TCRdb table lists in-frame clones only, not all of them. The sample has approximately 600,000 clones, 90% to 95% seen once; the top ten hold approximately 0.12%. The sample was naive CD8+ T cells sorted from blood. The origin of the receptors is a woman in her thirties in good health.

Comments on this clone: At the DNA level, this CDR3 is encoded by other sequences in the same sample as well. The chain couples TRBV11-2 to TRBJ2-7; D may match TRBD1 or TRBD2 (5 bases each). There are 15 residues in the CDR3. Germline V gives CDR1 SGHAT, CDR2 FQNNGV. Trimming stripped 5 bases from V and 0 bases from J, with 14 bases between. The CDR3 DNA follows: TGTGCCAGCAGCCTCGGGACGGGTAGCTCCTACGAGCAGTACTTC. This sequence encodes CASSLGTGSSYEQYF.

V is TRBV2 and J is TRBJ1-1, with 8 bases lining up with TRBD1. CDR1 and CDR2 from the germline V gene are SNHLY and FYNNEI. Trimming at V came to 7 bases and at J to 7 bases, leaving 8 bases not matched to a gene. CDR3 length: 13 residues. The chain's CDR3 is CASNRGTGLEAFF. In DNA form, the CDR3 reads TGTGCCAGCAACCGTGGGACAGGCCTTGAAGCTTTCTTT.

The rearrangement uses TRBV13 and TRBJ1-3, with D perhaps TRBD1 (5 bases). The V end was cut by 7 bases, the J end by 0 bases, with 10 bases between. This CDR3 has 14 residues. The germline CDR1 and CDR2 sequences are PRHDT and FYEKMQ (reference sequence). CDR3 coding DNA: TGTGCCAGCACCCAGGGAACCTCTGGAAACACCATATATTTT. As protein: CASTQGTSGNTIYF. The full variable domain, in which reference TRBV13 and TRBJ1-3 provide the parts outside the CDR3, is AAGVIQSPRHLIKEKRETATLKCYPIPRHDTVYWYQQGPGQDPQFLISFYEKMQSDKGSIPDRFSAQQFSDYHSELNMSSLELGDSALYFCASTQGTSGNTIYFGEGSWLTVV.

The DNA for the CDR3 is TGTGCCAGCAGCTTAAAGTTTAGAACTAATGAAAAACTGTTTTTT. It specifies CASSLKFRTNEKLFF. This chain joins TRBV7-9 and TRBJ1-4, with D unresolved. The CDR3 length is 15 residues. Germline CDR1 and CDR2: SEHNR and FQNEAQ (reference sequence). Trimming pared 2 bases from V and 1 base from J, leaving 8 bases between.

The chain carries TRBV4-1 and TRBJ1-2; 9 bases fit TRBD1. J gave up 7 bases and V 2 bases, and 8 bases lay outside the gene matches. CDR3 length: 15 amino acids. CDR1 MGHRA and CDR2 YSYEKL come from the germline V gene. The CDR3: CASSQKTDRGSGYTF. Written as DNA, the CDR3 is TGCGCCAGCAGCCAAAAAACGGACAGGGGCTCTGGCTACACCTTC.

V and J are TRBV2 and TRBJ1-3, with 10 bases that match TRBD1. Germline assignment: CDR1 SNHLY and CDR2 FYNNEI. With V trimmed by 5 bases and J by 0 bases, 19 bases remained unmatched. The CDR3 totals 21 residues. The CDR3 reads CASSPGTGVRQLPSSGNTIYF. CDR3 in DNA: TGTGCCAGCAGTCCCGGGACAGGGGTCCGACAACTCCCGAGCTCTGGAAACACCATATATTTT.

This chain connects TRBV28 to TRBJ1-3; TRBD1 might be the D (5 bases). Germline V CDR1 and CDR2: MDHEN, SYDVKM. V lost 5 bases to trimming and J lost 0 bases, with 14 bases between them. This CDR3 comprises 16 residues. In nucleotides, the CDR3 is TGTGCCAGCAGTGACGCGTGGACAAACTCTGGAAACACCATATATTTT. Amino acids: CASSDAWTNSGNTIYF.

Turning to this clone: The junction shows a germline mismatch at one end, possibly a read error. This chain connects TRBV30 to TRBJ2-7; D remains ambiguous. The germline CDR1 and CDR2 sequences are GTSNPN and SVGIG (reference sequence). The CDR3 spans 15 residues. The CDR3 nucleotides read TGTGCCTGGAGTTTTGACCGCCCTCGGTCCTCCGAGCAGTACTTC. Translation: CAWSFDRPRSSEQYF.

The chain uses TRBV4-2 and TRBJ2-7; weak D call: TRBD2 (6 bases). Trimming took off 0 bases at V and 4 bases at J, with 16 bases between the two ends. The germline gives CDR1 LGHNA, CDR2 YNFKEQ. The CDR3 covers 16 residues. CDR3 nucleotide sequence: TGTGCCAGCAGCCAAGAATCGGGAGCGGTCTCTTACGAGCAGTACTTC. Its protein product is CASSQESGAVSYEQYF.

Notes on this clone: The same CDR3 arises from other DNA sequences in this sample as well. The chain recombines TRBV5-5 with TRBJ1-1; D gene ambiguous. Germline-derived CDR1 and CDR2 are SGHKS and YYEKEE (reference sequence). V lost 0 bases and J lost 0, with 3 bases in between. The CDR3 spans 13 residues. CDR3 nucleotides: TGTGCCAGCAGCTTGGGACTGAACACTGAAGCTTTCTTT. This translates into CASSLGLNTEAFF.

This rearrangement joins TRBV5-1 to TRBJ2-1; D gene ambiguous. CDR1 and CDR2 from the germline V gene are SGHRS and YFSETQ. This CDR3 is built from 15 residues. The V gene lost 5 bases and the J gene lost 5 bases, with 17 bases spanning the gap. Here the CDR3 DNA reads TGCGCCAGCAGGCTGAGTGAGCTGGTCAACAATGAGCAGTTCTTC. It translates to CASRLSELVNNEQFF.

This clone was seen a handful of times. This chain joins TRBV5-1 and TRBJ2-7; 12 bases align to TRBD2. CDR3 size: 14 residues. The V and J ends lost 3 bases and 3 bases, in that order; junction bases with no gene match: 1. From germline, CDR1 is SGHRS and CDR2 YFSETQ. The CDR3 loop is CASSWTSGNYEQYF. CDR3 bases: TGCGCCAGCAGCTGGACTAGCGGGAACTACGAGCAGTACTTC.

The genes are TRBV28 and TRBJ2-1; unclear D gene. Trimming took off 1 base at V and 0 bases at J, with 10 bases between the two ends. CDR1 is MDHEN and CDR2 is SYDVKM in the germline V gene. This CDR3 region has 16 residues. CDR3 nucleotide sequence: TGTGCCAGCAGTTTATCGAGTGATCGCTCCTACAATGAGCAGTTCTTC. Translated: CASSLSSDRSYNEQFF.

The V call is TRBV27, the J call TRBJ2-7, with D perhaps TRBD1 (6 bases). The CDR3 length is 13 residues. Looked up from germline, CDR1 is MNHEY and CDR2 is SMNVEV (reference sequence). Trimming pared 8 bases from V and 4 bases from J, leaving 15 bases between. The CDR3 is CASASGVLYEQYF. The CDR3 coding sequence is TGTGCCAGCGCTTCAGGGGTTCTGTACGAGCAGTACTTC.

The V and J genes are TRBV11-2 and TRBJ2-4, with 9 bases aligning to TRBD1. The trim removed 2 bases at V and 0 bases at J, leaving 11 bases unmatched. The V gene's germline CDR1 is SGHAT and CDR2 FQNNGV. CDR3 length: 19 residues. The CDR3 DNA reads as TGTGCCAGCAGCTTATACACTGGACAGGGGTCTTTAGCCAAAAACATTCAGTACTTC. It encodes CASSLYTGQGSLAKNIQYF.

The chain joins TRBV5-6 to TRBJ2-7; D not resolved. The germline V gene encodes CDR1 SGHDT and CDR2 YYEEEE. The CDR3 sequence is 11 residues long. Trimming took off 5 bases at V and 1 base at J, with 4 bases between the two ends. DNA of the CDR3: TGTGCCAGCAGTCATTCCTACGAGCAGTACTTC. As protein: CASSHSYEQYF.

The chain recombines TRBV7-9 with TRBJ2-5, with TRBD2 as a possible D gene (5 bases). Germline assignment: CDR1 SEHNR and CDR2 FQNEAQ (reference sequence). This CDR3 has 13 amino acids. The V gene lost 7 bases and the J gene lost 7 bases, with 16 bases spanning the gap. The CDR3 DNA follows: TGTGCCAGCACCCACCTAGAGGGTGGGACCCAGTACTTC. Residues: CASTHLEGGTQYF.

Written as DNA, the CDR3 is TGTGCCAGCAGTTTAGCTCCGGGACGTACCTACGAGCAGTACTTC. Translated: CASSLAPGRTYEQYF. The V and J genes are TRBV27 and TRBJ2-7; TRBD1 or TRBD2 may be the D gene (5 bases each). The germline gives CDR1 MNHEY, CDR2 SMNVEV (reference sequence). The CDR3 is 15 amino acids. V lost 2 bases, J lost 2 bases, and 13 bases lay in between.

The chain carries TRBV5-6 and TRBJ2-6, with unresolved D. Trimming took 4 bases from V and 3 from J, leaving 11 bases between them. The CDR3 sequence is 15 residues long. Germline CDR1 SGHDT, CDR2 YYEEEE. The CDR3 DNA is TGTGCCAGCAGCAGGAGTGGGGTTGGGGCCAACGTCCTGACTTTC. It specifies CASSRSGVGANVLTF.

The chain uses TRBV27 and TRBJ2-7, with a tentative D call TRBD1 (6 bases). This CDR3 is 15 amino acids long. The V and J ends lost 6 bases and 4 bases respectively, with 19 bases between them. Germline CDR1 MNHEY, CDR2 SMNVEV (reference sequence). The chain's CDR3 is CASSPGAGAQYEQYF. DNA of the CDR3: TGTGCCAGCAGCCCAGGGGCAGGGGCTCAATACGAGCAGTACTTC.

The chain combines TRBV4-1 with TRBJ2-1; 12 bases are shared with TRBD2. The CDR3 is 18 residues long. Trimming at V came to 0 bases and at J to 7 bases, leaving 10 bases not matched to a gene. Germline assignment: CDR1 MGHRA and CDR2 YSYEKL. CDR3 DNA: TGCGCCAGCAGCCAAGATCCTCGGACTAGCGGGAAGGGAAATGAGCAGTTCTTC. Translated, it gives CASSQDPRTSGKGNEQFF.

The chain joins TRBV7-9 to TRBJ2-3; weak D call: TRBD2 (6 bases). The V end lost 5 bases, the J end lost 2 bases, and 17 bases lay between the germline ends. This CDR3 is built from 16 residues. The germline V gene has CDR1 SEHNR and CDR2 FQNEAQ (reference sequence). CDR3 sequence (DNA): TGTGCCAGCAGCGAGACTAGTCAAATTCACACAGATACGCAGTATTTT. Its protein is CASSETSQIHTDTQYF.

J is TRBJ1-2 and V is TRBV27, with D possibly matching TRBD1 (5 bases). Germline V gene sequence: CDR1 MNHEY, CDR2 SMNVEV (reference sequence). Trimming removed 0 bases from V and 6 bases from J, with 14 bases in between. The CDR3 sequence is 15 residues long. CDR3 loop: CASSLSYTRVDGYTF. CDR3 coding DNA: TGTGCCAGCAGTTTATCCTACACCAGGGTGGATGGCTACACCTTC.

DNA for the CDR3: TGTGCCAGCAGCTCACCTGAGGAGCCCCAGCATTTT. Translating it yields CASSSPEEPQHF. The rearrangement joins TRBV7-9 to TRBJ1-5; D gene uncertain. CDR1 is SEHNR and CDR2 is FQNEAQ in the germline V gene (reference sequence). V lost 4 bases and J lost 8, with 9 bases in between. The length of the CDR3 is 12 residues.